Listed below are T cell receptor beta chains from one sample, sequenced in a study of cytomegalovirus exposure and HLA in healthy donors. This table comes from immunoSEQ multiplex PCR, and its TCRdb copy is limited to in-frame clones, with some not included. The sample has approximately 150,000 clones; around 80% are singletons. Sequences were obtained from PBMCs. Every receptor here comes from a woman in her thirties or forties in good health and CMV-seropositive. CDR3s include the opening cysteine and the closing phenylalanine or tryptophan. The D gene is left open where the match is weak. Rows may omit the clone size; those that give it use once, few, many or a size class.

D gene,clone size,J gene,V gene,CDR3 DNA,CDR3 protein
NA,NA,TRBJ2-3,TRBV7-3,TGTGCCAGCAGCCTTCAGGGGGGTGAGGTGAATACGCAGTATTTT,CASSLQGGEVNTQYF
TRBD1,NA,TRBJ1-2,TRBV28,TGTGCCAGCAGTTTAGACAGGGGACGTAACTATGGCTACACCTTC,CASSLDRGRNYGYTF
TRBD1,NA,TRBJ2-3,TRBV5-6,TGTGCCAGCAGTGAATCGGGACAGGGAGGGACAGATACGCAGTATTTT,CASSESGQGGTDTQYF
NA,NA,TRBJ1-3,TRBV28,TGTGCCAGCAGTCCTTTATCTGCGGGAAACACCATATATTTT,CASSPLSAGNTIYF
NA,NA,TRBJ1-1,TRBV5-8,TGTGCCAGCAGCTTTAGTTGGAACACTGAAGCTTTCTTT,CASSFSWNTEAFF
NA,NA,TRBJ2-3,TRBV27,TGTGCCAGCAGTTTCCGGCTACCGCCAGGGGGGCCGGGCACAGATACGCAGTATTTT,CASSFRLPPGGPGTDTQYF
TRBD1,NA,TRBJ2-3,TRBV27,TGTGCCAGCAGTGGTCCGGACAGGGAAGGAACAGATACGCAGTATTTT,CASSGPDREGTDTQYF
NA,NA,TRBJ2-5,TRBV7-2,TGTGCCAGCAGCCGCGACGGACAGCAAGAGACCCAGTACTTC,CASSRDGQQETQYF
TRBD2,NA,TRBJ2-3,TRBV7-2,TGTGCCAGCAGCTTAAGTACTAGCGGGGGCCTCACAGATACGCAGTATTTT,CASSLSTSGGLTDTQYF
NA,NA,TRBJ1-6,TRBV7-9,TGTGCCAGCAGCGCCAGAGGGAGGGAAAATTCACCCCTCCACTTT,CASSARGRENSPLHF
NA,NA,TRBJ2-5,TRBV28,TGTGCCAGCAGTTTAGCCGGGAAGGAGACCCAGTACTTC,CASSLAGKETQYF
NA,NA,TRBJ1-2,TRBV29-1,TGCAGCGTTGAAGATTATCCGGGCTACACCTTC,CSVEDYPGYTF
NA,NA,TRBJ1-5,TRBV4-2,TGTGCCAGCAGCCAAGAAGCAGGGAACAATCAGCCCCAGCATTTT,CASSQEAGNNQPQHF
NA,few,TRBJ2-2,TRBV2,TGTGCCAGCAGACAGGGTTCCGGGGAGCTGTTTTTT,CASRQGSGELFF
NA,few,TRBJ2-3,TRBV6-1,TGTGCCAGCAGTGAAGGTGGTAGTTCTGGAGATACGCAGTATTTT,CASSEGGSSGDTQYF
NA,NA,TRBJ1-5,TRBV25-1,TGTGCCAGCAGTGAAACCCATAGCGATCAGCCCCAGCATTTT,CASSETHSDQPQHF
TRBD1,NA,TRBJ1-2,TRBV18,TGTGCCAGCACAGAAGGGGGCAACTATGGCTACACCTTC,CASTEGGNYGYTF
NA,NA,TRBJ2-7,TRBV7-9,TGTTCCAGCAGCCTCGACAGACAAGAGCAGTACTTC,CSSSLDRQEQYF
TRBD1,once,TRBJ2-1,TRBV15,TGTGCCACCAGCAGAGATCTCGGGACAGTAACTTTCAATGAGCAGTTCTTC,CATSRDLGTVTFNEQFF
NA,NA,TRBJ1-1,TRBV10-3,TGTGCCATCAGGTCAGGGTTGGGCAACACTGAAGCTTTCTTT,CAIRSGLGNTEAFF
TRBD2,NA,TRBJ2-7,TRBV19,TGTGCCAGTAGTTTAGCGGGAGGGAGGTACGAGCAGTACTTC,CASSLAGGRYEQYF
NA,NA,TRBJ1-5,TRBV21-1,TGTGCCACCATCGGTCCCCTTCCGAGCAATCAGCCCCAGCATTTT,CATIGPLPSNQPQHF
TRBD2,few,TRBJ2-5,TRBV29-1,TGCAGCGTTACCCAACTAGCGGGGGCGGAGACCCAGTACTTC,CSVTQLAGAETQYF
NA,NA,TRBJ2-6,TRBV30,TGTGCCTGGAGTGTATTCAGGGCTGGGGCCAACGTCCTGACTTTC,CAWSVFRAGANVLTF
NA,NA,TRBJ2-7,TRBV28,TGTGCCAGCAGCCTTGACTCAGTCTACGAGCAGTACTTC,CASSLDSVYEQYF
TRBD1,NA,TRBJ2-7,TRBV6-5,TGTGCCAGCAGTTACGCCCGACAGGGTTTAGGCGAGCAGTACTTC,CASSYARQGLGEQYF
NA,NA,TRBJ2-5,TRBV4-3,TGCGCCAGCAGCCAAGACCCGGGGGAGACCCAGTACTTC,CASSQDPGETQYF
NA,few,TRBJ1-1,TRBV7-9,TGTGCCAGCAGCCCTCAGTCACCTGAAGCTTTCTTT,CASSPQSPEAFF
NA,NA,TRBJ1-1,TRBV7-8,TGTGCCAGCAGCTTCCAGGATGGAAACACTGAAGCTTTCTTT,CASSFQDGNTEAFF
TRBD1,once,TRBJ2-2,TRBV5-4,TGTGCCAGCAGACGGGACAGTAACACCGGGGAGCTGTTTTTT,CASRRDSNTGELFF
NA,NA,TRBJ1-1,TRBV7-3,TGTGCCAGCAGCAGGAACGCAGGGGTTGTGGGCACTGAAGCTTTCTTT,CASSRNAGVVGTEAFF
TRBD2,NA,TRBJ2-3,TRBV7-6,TGTGCCAGCAGCTCCCTAGCGGGAGGAGCAGATACGCAGTATTTT,CASSSLAGGADTQYF
NA,NA,TRBJ2-5,TRBV7-9,TGTGCCAGCAGCTCTGGACAATACCAAGAGACCCAGTACTTC,CASSSGQYQETQYF
NA,NA,TRBJ1-2,TRBV25-1,TGTGCCAGCAGTGAATATGTGGGCCAGCACTATGGCTACACCTTC,CASSEYVGQHYGYTF
NA,NA,TRBJ2-2,TRBV4-1,TGCGCCAGCAGCCAAGCTCCAGGAGGGACCGGGGAGCTGTTTTTT,CASSQAPGGTGELFF
TRBD1,few,TRBJ2-1,TRBV4-2,TGTGCCAGCAGCCTAGGACAGGGGACTTACAATGAGCAGTTCTTC,CASSLGQGTYNEQFF
NA,NA,TRBJ2-5,TRBV27,TGTGCCAGCAGTTTACGGCCGGGGAGAGACCCTCAAGAGACCCAGTACTTC,CASSLRPGRDPQETQYF
TRBD2,NA,TRBJ2-2,TRBV7-8,TGTGCCAGCAGCTTAGCGACGGCGGGGGGGAACACCGGGGAGCTGTTTTTT,CASSLATAGGNTGELFF
TRBD2,NA,TRBJ2-3,TRBV5-8,TGTGCCAGCAGCTTGGGACTAGCGGTCTCTAGCACAGATACGCAGTATTTT,CASSLGLAVSSTDTQYF